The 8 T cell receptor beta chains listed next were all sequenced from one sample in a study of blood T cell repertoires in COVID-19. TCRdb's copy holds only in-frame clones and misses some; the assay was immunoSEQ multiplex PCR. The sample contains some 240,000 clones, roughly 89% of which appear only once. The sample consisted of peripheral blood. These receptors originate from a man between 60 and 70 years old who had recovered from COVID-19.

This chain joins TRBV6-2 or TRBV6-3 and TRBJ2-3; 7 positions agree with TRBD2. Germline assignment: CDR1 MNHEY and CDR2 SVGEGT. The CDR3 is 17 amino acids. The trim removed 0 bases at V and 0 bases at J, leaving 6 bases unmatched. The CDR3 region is CASSYSSSGYSTDTQYF. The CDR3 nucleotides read TGTGCCAGCAGTTACTCGTCTAGCGGCTATAGCACAGATACGCAGTATTTT.

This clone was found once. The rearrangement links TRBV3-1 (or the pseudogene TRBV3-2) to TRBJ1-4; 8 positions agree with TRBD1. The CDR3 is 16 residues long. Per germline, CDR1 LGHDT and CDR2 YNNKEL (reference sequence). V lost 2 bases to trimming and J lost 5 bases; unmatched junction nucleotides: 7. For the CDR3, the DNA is TGTGCCAGCAGCCAACGTGACAGGGGCCACAATGAAAAACTGTTTTTT. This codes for CASSQRDRGHNEKLFF.

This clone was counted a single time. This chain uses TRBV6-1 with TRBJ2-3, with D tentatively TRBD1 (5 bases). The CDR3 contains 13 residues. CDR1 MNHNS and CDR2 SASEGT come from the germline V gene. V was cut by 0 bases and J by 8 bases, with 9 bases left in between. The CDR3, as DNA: TGTGCCAGCAGTGAAGCCAGGGCTGGTACGCAGTATTTT. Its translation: CASSEARAGTQYF.

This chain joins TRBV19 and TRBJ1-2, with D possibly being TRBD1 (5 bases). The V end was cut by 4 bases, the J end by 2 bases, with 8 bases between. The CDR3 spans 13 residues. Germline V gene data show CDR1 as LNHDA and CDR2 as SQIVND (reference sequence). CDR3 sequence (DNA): TGTGCCAGTAGTACGACAGTGAACTATGGCTACACCTTC. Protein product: CASSTTVNYGYTF.

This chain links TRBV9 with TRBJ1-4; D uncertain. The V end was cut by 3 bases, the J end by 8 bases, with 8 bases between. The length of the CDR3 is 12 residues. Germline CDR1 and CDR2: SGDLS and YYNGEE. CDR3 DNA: TGTGCCAGCAGCGCTCGAGGCGAAAAACTGTTTTTT. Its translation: CASSARGEKLFF.

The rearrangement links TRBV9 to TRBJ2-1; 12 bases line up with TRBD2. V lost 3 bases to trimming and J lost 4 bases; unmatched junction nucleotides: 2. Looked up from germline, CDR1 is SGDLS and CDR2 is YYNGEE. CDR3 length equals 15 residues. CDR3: CASSAGLAGYNEQFF. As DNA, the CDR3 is TGTGCCAGCAGCGCGGGACTAGCGGGTTACAATGAGCAGTTCTTC. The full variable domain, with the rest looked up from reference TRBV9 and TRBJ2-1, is DSGVTQTPKHLITATGQRVTLRCSPRSGDLSVYWYQQSLDQGLQFLIQYYNGEERAKGNILERFSAQQFPDLHSELNLSSLELGDSALYFCASSAGLAGYNEQFFGPGTRLTVL.

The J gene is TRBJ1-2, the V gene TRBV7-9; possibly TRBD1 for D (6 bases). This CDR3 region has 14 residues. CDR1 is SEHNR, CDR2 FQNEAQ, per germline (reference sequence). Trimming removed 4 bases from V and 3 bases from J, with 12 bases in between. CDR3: CASSYGQSDYGYTF. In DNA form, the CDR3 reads TGTGCCAGCAGCTATGGACAGTCGGACTATGGCTACACCTTC.

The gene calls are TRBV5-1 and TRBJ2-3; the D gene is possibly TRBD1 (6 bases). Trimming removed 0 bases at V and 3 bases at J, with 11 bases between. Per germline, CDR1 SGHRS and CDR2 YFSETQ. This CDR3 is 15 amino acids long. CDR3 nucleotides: TGCGCCAGCAGCTTGGATGGGGGCTTTACAGATACGCAGTATTTT. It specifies CASSLDGGFTDTQYF.